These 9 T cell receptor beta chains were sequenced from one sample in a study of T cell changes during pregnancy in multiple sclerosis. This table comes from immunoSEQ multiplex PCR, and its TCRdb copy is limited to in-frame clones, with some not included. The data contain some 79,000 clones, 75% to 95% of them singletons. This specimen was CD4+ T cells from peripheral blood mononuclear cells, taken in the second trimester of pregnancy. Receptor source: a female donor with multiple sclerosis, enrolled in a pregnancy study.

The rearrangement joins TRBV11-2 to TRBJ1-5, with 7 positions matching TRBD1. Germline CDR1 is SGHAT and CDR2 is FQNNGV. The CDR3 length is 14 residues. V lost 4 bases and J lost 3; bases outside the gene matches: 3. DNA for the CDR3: TGTGCCAGCAGCTCCGACAGGGTCAATCAGCCCCAGCATTTT. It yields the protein CASSSDRVNQPQHF.

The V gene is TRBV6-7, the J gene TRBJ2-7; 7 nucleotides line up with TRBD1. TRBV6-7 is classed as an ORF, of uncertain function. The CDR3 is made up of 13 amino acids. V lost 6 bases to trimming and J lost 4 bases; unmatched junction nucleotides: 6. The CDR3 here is CASSQTGPYEQYF. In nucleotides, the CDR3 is TGTGCCAGCAGCCAGACAGGGCCTTACGAGCAGTACTTC.

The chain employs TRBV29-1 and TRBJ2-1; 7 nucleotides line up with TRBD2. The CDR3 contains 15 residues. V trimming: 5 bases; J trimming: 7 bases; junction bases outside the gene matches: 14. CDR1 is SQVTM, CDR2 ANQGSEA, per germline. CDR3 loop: CSVIPLSLAVNEQFF. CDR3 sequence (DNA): TGCAGCGTTATTCCTCTTTCCCTAGCGGTGAATGAGCAGTTCTTC.

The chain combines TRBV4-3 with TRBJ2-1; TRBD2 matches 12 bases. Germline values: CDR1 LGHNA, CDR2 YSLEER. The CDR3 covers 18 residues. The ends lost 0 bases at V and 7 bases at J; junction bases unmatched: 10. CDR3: CASSQDPSGGAVVNEQFF. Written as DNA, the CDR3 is TGCGCCAGCAGCCAAGACCCTAGCGGGGGGGCCGTTGTGAATGAGCAGTTCTTC.

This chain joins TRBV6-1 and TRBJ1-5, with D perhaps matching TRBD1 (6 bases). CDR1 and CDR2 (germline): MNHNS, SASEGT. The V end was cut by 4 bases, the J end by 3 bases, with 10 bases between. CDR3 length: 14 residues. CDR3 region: CASSAQGHNQPQHF. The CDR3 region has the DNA TGTGCCAGCAGTGCACAGGGCCACAATCAGCCCCAGCATTTT.

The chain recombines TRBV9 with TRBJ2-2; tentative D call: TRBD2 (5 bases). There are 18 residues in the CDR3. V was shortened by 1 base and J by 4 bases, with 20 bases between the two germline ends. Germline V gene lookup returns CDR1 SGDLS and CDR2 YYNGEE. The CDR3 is CASSVKPLGRVSTGELFF. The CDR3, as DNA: TGTGCCAGCAGCGTAAAACCCCTTGGGCGGGTGAGCACCGGGGAGCTGTTTTTT.

CDR3 amino acids: CASSPGQGSSYNSPLHF. The CDR3, as DNA: TGTGCCAGCAGTCCAGGACAGGGTTCGTCCTATAATTCACCCCTCCACTTT. V gene TRBV27 combines with J gene TRBJ1-6; 8 nucleotides agree with TRBD1. The V and J ends lost 5 bases and 1 base, in that order; junction bases with no gene match: 7. CDR3 length: 17 residues. In germline, CDR1 is MNHEY, CDR2 SMNVEV (reference sequence).

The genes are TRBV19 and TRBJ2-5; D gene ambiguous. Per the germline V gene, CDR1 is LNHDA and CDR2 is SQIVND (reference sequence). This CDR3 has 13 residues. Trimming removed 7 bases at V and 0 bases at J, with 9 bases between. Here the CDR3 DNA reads TGTGCCAGTACCGCCGGTAACCAAGAGACCCAGTACTTC. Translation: CASTAGNQETQYF. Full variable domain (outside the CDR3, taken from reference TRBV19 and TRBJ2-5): DGGITQSPKYLFRKEGQNVTLSCEQNLNHDAMYWYRQDPGQGLRLIYYSQIVNDFQKGDIAEGYSVSREKKESFPLTVTSAQKNPTAFYLCASTAGNQETQYFGPGTRLLVL.

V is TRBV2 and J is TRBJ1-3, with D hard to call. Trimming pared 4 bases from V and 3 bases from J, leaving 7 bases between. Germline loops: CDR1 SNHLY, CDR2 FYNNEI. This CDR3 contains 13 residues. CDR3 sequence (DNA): TGTGCCAGCAGTGGACTACTTGGAAACACCATATATTTT. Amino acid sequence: CASSGLLGNTIYF.